This record concerns one T cell receptor (beta chain) sequence. This sample was taken from a study of control samples from healthy donors and cancer patients. The V gene lost 4 bases and the J gene lost 1 base, with 11 bases spanning the gap. The germline CDR1 and CDR2 sequences are SGHRS and YFSETQ. This CDR3 has 14 amino acids. Libraries were prepared by immunoSEQ multiplex PCR; TCRdb keeps only in-frame clonotypes and omits some of them. The sample lists around 75,000 clones; about 92% were seen once. The receptor was derived from a woman aged 60-70 years in good health. The sample consisted of blood. The chain joins TRBV5-1 to TRBJ1-1; no definite D call. CDR3 DNA: TGCGCCAGCAGCCTGCGGACGGGGAACACTGAAGCTTTCTTT. Its protein product is CASSLRTGNTEAFF.